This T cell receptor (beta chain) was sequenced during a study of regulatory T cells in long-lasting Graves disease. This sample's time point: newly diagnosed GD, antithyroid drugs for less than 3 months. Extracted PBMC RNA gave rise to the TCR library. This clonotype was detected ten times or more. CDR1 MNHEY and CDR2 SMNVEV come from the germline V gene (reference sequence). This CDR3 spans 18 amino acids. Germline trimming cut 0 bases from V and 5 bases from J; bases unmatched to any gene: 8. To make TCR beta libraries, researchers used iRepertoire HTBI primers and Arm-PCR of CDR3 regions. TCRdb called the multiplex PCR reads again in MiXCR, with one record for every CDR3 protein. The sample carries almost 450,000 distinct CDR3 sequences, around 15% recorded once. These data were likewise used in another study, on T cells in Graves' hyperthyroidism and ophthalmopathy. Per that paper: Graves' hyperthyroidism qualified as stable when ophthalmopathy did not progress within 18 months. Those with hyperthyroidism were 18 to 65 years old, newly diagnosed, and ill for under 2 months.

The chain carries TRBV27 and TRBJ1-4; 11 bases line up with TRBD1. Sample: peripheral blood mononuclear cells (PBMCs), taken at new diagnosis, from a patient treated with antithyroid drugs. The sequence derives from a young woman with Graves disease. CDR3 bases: TGTGCCAGCAGTTTATCTTGGACAGGGGGCGTCCACAATGAAAAACTGTTTTTT. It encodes CASSLSWTGGVHNEKLFF. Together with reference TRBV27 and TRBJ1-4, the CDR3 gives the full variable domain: EAQVTQNPRYLITVTGKKLTVTCSQNMNHEYMSWYRQDPGLGLRQIYYSMNVEVTDKGDVPEGYKVSRKEKRNFPLILESPSPNQTSLYFCASSLSWTGGVHNEKLFFGSGTQLSVL.